Following are 25 T cell receptor beta chains from one sample sequenced in a study of cytomegalovirus exposure and HLA in healthy donors. 60 Vbeta and 13 Jbeta primers were used in PCR. The assay was immunoSEQ multiplex PCR, and TCRdb's table has in-frame clones only and misses some. The table lists over 100,000 clones, roughly 72% of them singletons. Sequenced material: PBMCs. These TCRs come from a male donor in good health and CMV-seronegative.

CDR3 sequence: CASSLSAITYGYTF. The CDR3 DNA reads TGTGCCAGCAGTCTTTCCGCGATTACCTATGGCTACACCTTC. V gene TRBV2 combines with J gene TRBJ1-2; D remains unclear. Germline loops: CDR1 SNHLY, CDR2 FYNNEI. V was clipped by 5 bases and J by 4 bases, with 14 bases between them. The CDR3 sequence is 14 residues long. Full variable domain (rest looked up from reference TRBV2 and TRBJ1-2): EPEVTQTPSHQVTQMGQEVILRCVPISNHLYFYWYRQILGQKVEFLVSFYNNEISEKSEIFDDQFSVERPDGSNFTLKIRSTKLEDSAMYFCASSLSAITYGYTFGSGTRLTVV.

The CDR3 here is CASSQEAGEQYF. The CDR3 coding sequence is TGCGCCAGCAGCCAAGAAGCGGGGGAGCAGTACTTC. The chain recombines TRBV4-1 with TRBJ2-7; 7 positions match TRBD2. Germline assignment: CDR1 MGHRA and CDR2 YSYEKL. The J segment lost 7 bases and the V segment lost 0 bases, leaving 0 bases of the junction unmatched. The CDR3 sequence is 12 residues long.

This clone was observed once. CDR3 in amino acids: CASRSSSYEQYF. CDR3 sequence (DNA): TGTGCCAGCAGGTCTAGCTCCTACGAGCAGTACTTC. The chain couples TRBV6-5 to TRBJ2-5, with D hard to call. The J call may be in error: the DNA end matches TRBJ2-7 better. The CDR3 covers 12 residues. Germline lookup yields CDR1 MNHEY and CDR2 SVGAGI.

The chain links TRBV25-1 to TRBJ1-2, with a weak D call TRBD1 (6 bases). The CDR3 sequence is 12 residues long. CDR1 and CDR2 (germline): MGHDK, SYGVNS. Trimming took 4 bases from V and 4 from J, leaving 7 bases between them. Here the CDR3 DNA reads TGTGCCAGCAGTGGACAGGTCTATGGCTACACCTTC. It codes for CASSGQVYGYTF.

The chain links TRBV5-6 to TRBJ2-3; no reliable D call. Between the trimmed V and J ends, which lost 0 bases and 2 bases, there was a span of 10 bases. Germline CDR1 and CDR2: SGHDT and YYEEEE. The length of the CDR3 is 15 residues. The CDR3 reads CASSLAQRHTDTQYF. Here the CDR3 DNA reads TGTGCCAGCAGCTTGGCCCAGAGGCACACAGATACGCAGTATTTT.

This chain connects TRBV5-1 to TRBJ1-5, with 9 bases identical to TRBD1. After removal of 4 bases from V and 2 bases from J, the junction contained 4 bases not matched to a gene. Germline V gene lookup returns CDR1 SGHRS and CDR2 YFSETQ. The CDR3 totals 15 residues. The CDR3 nucleotides are TGCGCCAGCAGCCTGGGACAGGGAGGCAATCAGCCCCAGCATTTT. It codes for CASSLGQGGNQPQHF.

This clone was detected once. The chain joins TRBV28 to TRBJ1-1; no reliable D call. Germline V gene lookup returns CDR1 MDHEN and CDR2 SYDVKM. Trimming shortened V by 7 bases and J by 1 base, and 4 bases separated the two germline ends. This CDR3 has 11 amino acids. CDR3 residues: CASTSNTEAFF. The DNA of the CDR3 is TGTGCCAGCACCTCGAACACTGAAGCTTTCTTT.

V usage is TRBV4-1 and J usage is TRBJ1-2; 10 bases are a match to TRBD1. The CDR3 covers 15 residues. Losses at the gene ends were 5 bases for V and 4 bases for J; bases not matched to a gene: 7. CDR1 is MGHRA, CDR2 YSYEKL, per germline. CDR3 DNA: TGCGCCAGCAGCAAAAGACAGGGGGCTATCTATGGCTACACCTTC. It is translated as CASSKRQGAIYGYTF.

The rearrangement links TRBV7-3 to TRBJ1-6; TRBD1 matches at 9 bases. Germline CDR1 SGHTA, CDR2 FQGTGA. V shed 5 bases and J 7 bases; nucleotides not matched to a gene: 9. The CDR3 contains 16 residues. The DNA for the CDR3 is TGTGCCAGCAGCGCCCGGACAGGGGAAGAAAATTCACCCCTCCACTTT. It translates to CASSARTGEENSPLHF.

This clone was seen more than once but under ten times. This chain links TRBV28 with TRBJ2-7; TRBD2 might be the D (5 bases). Germline CDR1 reads MDHEN; CDR2 reads SYDVKM. There are 11 residues in the CDR3. V dropped 5 bases and J dropped 4 bases, with 6 bases sitting between them. As DNA, the CDR3 is TGTGCCAGCAGTCGAGGGTACGAGCAGTACTTC. Encoded protein: CASSRGYEQYF.

The chain links TRBV20-1 to TRBJ1-1, with 8 bases identical to TRBD1. CDR1 is DFQATT, CDR2 SNEGSKA, per germline (reference sequence). The CDR3 loop spans 11 amino acids. V lost 5 bases, J lost 6 bases, and 2 bases stayed unmatched. This CDR3 is CSAEQGAEAFF. The CDR3 DNA reads TGCAGTGCTGAACAGGGGGCTGAAGCTTTCTTT.

CDR3: CASSFFGQGLGNTIYF. The CDR3 region has the DNA TGTGCCAGCAGCTTTTTCGGTCAGGGGCTTGGAAACACCATATATTTT. V usage is TRBV7-9 and J usage is TRBJ1-3; D may be TRBD1 (6 bases). The germline V gene has CDR1 SEHNR and CDR2 FQNEAQ (reference sequence). Trimming shortened V by 3 bases and J by 3 bases, and 15 bases separated the two germline ends. CDR3 length equals 16 residues.

This clone showed up just once. This chain uses TRBV6-1 with TRBJ2-5, with 8 bases matching TRBD2. The J call is in doubt because the DNA end fits TRBJ2-7 better. The CDR3 extends over 14 amino acids. Germline V CDR1 and CDR2: MNHNS, SASEGT. As DNA, the CDR3 is TGTGCCAGCAGGGTAGCGGGATCTCCCCACGAGCAGTACTTC. This translates into CASRVAGSPHEQYF.

As regards this clone: This specimen includes other DNA sequences encoding the same CDR3. V and J are TRBV10-3 and TRBJ2-1; TRBD2 matches 8 bases. The germline gives CDR1 ENHRY, CDR2 SYGVKD. Trimming removed 2 bases from V and 0 bases from J; junction bases left unmatched: 0. The CDR3 sequence is 15 residues long. The DNA for the CDR3 is TGTGCCATCAGTGAGAGCGGGAGCTCCTACAATGAGCAGTTCTTC. This encodes CAISESGSSYNEQFF.

This chain links TRBV19 with TRBJ1-2; D gene ambiguous. There are 12 residues in the CDR3. V was trimmed by 6 bases and J by 1 base, leaving 6 bases between them. The germline V gene encodes CDR1 LNHDA and CDR2 SQIVND (reference sequence). In nucleotides, the CDR3 is TGTGCCAGTAGGTCAAATAACTATGGCTACACCTTC. It codes for CASRSNNYGYTF.

This chain links TRBV27 with TRBJ2-1, with TRBD2 matching 12 bases. The CDR3 is 14 residues long. V lost 0 bases, J lost 14 bases, and 5 bases stayed unmatched. CDR1 and CDR2 from the germline V gene are MNHEY and SMNVEV (reference sequence). The DNA for the CDR3 is TGTGCCAGCAGTTTATCGAGGCTAGCGGGGGGGAAGTTCTTC. It codes for CASSLSRLAGGKFF.

The CDR3 loop reads CASSYLTGMNTEAFF. In DNA, the CDR3 is TGTGCCAGCAGTTACCTAACAGGGATGAACACTGAAGCTTTCTTT. The rearrangement uses TRBV6-5 and TRBJ1-1; maybe TRBD1 (6 bases). Germline loops: CDR1 MNHEY, CDR2 SVGAGI. This CDR3 contains 15 residues. V lost 2 bases to trimming and J lost 0 bases, with 10 bases between them.

The rearrangement uses TRBV2 and TRBJ2-2; TRBD1 matches at 7 bases. This CDR3 has 15 residues. The germline V gene encodes CDR1 SNHLY and CDR2 FYNNEI. Trimming at V came to 7 bases and at J to 1 base, leaving 6 bases not matched to a gene. The DNA of the CDR3 is TGTGCCAGCAAGGGGGCATTGGGGAACACCGGGGAGCTGTTTTTT. This codes for CASKGALGNTGELFF.

This clone has just one count. Within the sample, other DNA sequences also encode this same CDR3. This chain joins TRBV28 and TRBJ1-2; maybe TRBD1 (5 bases). Germline V lookup: CDR1 MDHEN, CDR2 SYDVKM. V lost 2 bases, J lost 1 base, and 5 bases lay in between. The CDR3 totals 13 residues. The CDR3 DNA reads TGTGCCAGCAGTTTACAGGGTAACTATGGCTACACCTTC. Its translation: CASSLQGNYGYTF.

The chain has TRBV7-9 and TRBJ2-1, with 10 positions matching TRBD1. CDR3 size: 17 residues. The germline V gene has CDR1 SEHNR and CDR2 FQNEAQ (reference sequence). Losses at the gene ends were 5 bases for V and 4 bases for J; bases not matched to a gene: 11. The CDR3: CASSTPLGQGTYNEQFF. As DNA, the CDR3 is TGTGCCAGCAGCACTCCTCTGGGACAGGGGACTTACAATGAGCAGTTCTTC.

The chain has TRBV6-5 and TRBJ1-2; D may be TRBD1 (6 bases). CDR3 size: 14 residues. V was trimmed by 6 bases and J by 4 bases, leaving 15 bases between them. Germline V gives CDR1 MNHEY, CDR2 SVGAGI. CDR3 coding DNA: TGTGCCAGCAGGAGGGGGGGAGAAGCCTATGGCTACACCTTC. Protein sequence: CASRRGGEAYGYTF.

This clone was seen a few times. V and J are TRBV6-5 and TRBJ2-5; 7 bases are a match to TRBD2. The J call may be faulty, since TRBJ2-7 better matches the DNA end. The germline CDR1 and CDR2 sequences are MNHEY and SVGAGI. CDR3 length: 15 residues. Written as DNA, the CDR3 is TGTGCCAGCAGTTACGTGGCGGGAGCGCTCGGCGAGCAGTACTTC. Encoded protein: CASSYVAGALGEQYF.

The chain links TRBV28 to TRBJ2-7, with TRBD1 matching 10 bases. There are 14 residues in the CDR3. Germline values: CDR1 MDHEN, CDR2 SYDVKM. Trimming removed 4 bases from V and 3 bases from J; junction bases left unmatched: 3. Here the CDR3 DNA reads TGTGCCAGCAGTTCCCGGGACAGGGGCTACGAGCAGTACTTC. This codes for CASSSRDRGYEQYF.

This clone was counted once. The chain carries TRBV5-1 and TRBJ2-2, with D possibly being TRBD2 (6 bases). The CDR3 runs 16 residues. The germline V gene encodes CDR1 SGHRS and CDR2 YFSETQ. Trimming took off 0 bases at V and 4 bases at J, with 13 bases between the two ends. The CDR3 DNA sequence: TGCGCCAGCAGCTTGGGAACGGGACTTCTCACCGGGGAGCTGTTTTTT. It is translated as CASSLGTGLLTGELFF.

This clone appeared a few times. The chain has TRBV29-1 and TRBJ1-1; D call uncertain. The length of the CDR3 is 19 residues. V was trimmed by 4 bases and J by 0 bases, leaving 27 bases between them. Germline loops: CDR1 SQVTM, CDR2 ANQGSEA. CDR3 sequence reads: CSVVSSLGRLKGLNTEAFF. The CDR3 DNA follows: TGCAGCGTTGTTTCATCCCTCGGAAGACTCAAAGGCTTGAACACTGAAGCTTTCTTT.